What follows are 17 T cell receptor beta chains derived from one specimen sequenced in a study of identifying expanded T cells in peripheral blood. Using immunoSEQ multiplex PCR, the repertoire was profiled, and TCRdb retains in-frame clones only, with some absent. Counted here are 50,000 to 75,000 clones, around 87% occurring once; the ten biggest clones make up less than 5.5%. Sequenced input: blood. The source is a person aged 18 to 75 in good health.

The chain is built from TRBV4-2 and TRBJ1-1; possible D gene TRBD1, 6 bases. Germline V gene data show CDR1 as LGHNA and CDR2 as YNFKEQ. This CDR3 has 15 amino acids. Trimming shortened V by 0 bases and J by 4 bases, and 12 bases separated the two germline ends. CDR3 in amino acids: CASSQETGAFTEAFF. The CDR3 DNA is TGTGCCAGCAGCCAAGAGACAGGCGCCTTCACTGAAGCTTTCTTT.

The CDR3 sequence: CASSLSGDSTYEQYF. CDR3 DNA sequence: TGTGCCAGCAGTTTATCGGGGGACTCCACCTACGAGCAGTACTTC. The rearrangement uses TRBV27 and TRBJ2-7; tentative D call: TRBD2 (6 bases). The CDR3 is 15 amino acids. The germline CDR1 and CDR2 sequences are MNHEY and SMNVEV (reference sequence). The V end was cut by 0 bases, the J end by 2 bases, with 11 bases between.

The chain combines TRBV7-9 with TRBJ2-3; TRBD2 matches at 8 bases. This CDR3 spans 15 amino acids. CDR1 and CDR2 (germline): SEHNR, FQNEAQ (reference sequence). Trimming cost V 3 bases and J 2 bases; bases outside gene matches: 4. The CDR3 region is CASSLTAGVTDTQYF. DNA for the CDR3: TGTGCCAGCAGCTTGACAGCGGGGGTCACAGATACGCAGTATTTT.

The chain combines TRBV6-6 with TRBJ2-3, with unresolved D. Germline loops: CDR1 MNHNY, CDR2 SVGAGI (reference sequence). This CDR3 comprises 13 residues. V was clipped by 3 bases and J by 4 bases, with 8 bases between them. The CDR3 DNA reads TGTGCCAGCAGTTATCCGGTGGCAGATACGCAGTATTTT. Translating it yields CASSYPVADTQYF.

The gene calls are TRBV19 and TRBJ2-7; 10 bases are a match to TRBD2. Per the germline V gene, CDR1 is LNHDA and CDR2 is SQIVND (reference sequence). The CDR3 extends over 15 amino acids. J lost 3 bases, V lost 2 bases, and 4 bases had no gene match. The CDR3 bases are TGTGCCAGTAGTATAACGAGCGGGAGGGGCTACGAGCAGTACTTC. Translated, it gives CASSITSGRGYEQYF.

The J gene is TRBJ2-5, the V gene TRBV9; TRBD2 aligns across 8 bases. Trimming removed 0 bases from V and 2 bases from J; junction bases left unmatched: 6. Germline V gives CDR1 SGDLS, CDR2 YYNGEE. The CDR3 is made up of 16 amino acids. The CDR3 DNA reads TGTGCCAGCAGCGTAGCAATAGCGGGACAACAAGAGACCCAGTACTTC. This gives the protein CASSVAIAGQQETQYF. The complete variable domain, with remaining parts taken from reference TRBV9 and TRBJ2-5, reads DSGVTQTPKHLITATGQRVTLRCSPRSGDLSVYWYQQSLDQGLQFLIQYYNGEERAKGNILERFSAQQFPDLHSELNLSSLELGDSALYFCASSVAIAGQQETQYFGPGTRLLVL.

The chain is built from TRBV5-1 and TRBJ1-4, with a weak D call TRBD1 (6 bases). Germline CDR1 is SGHRS and CDR2 is YFSETQ. The length of the CDR3 is 15 residues. V was shortened by 7 bases and J by 4 bases, with 17 bases between the two germline ends. The CDR3 DNA sequence: TGCGCCAGCCGAGAATCGGACAGCCGTAATGAAAAACTGTTTTTT. Translation gives CASRESDSRNEKLFF.

The chain carries TRBV2 and TRBJ2-5, with 13 bases identical to TRBD2. The length of the CDR3 is 15 residues. V lost 6 bases and J lost 2; bases outside the gene matches: 3. The V gene's germline CDR1 is SNHLY and CDR2 FYNNEI. The CDR3 region is CASRELAGGQETQYF. DNA for the CDR3: TGTGCCAGCAGAGAACTAGCGGGGGGGCAAGAGACCCAGTACTTC. The full variable domain, with the rest looked up from reference TRBV2 and TRBJ2-5, is EPEVTQTPSHQVTQMGQEVILRCVPISNHLYFYWYRQILGQKVEFLVSFYNNEISEKSEIFDDQFSVERPDGSNFTLKIRSTKLEDSAMYFCASRELAGGQETQYFGPGTRLLVL.

The V gene is TRBV28, the J gene TRBJ2-5, with D perhaps matching TRBD1 or TRBD2 (5 bases each). CDR1 is MDHEN and CDR2 is SYDVKM in the germline V gene. The CDR3 is 17 residues long. Trimming pared 1 base from V and 2 bases from J, leaving 17 bases between. For the CDR3, the DNA is TGTGCCAGCAGTTTATCCGTCGGCTGGGACCTGCAAGAGACCCAGTACTTC. This sequence encodes CASSLSVGWDLQETQYF.

V and J are TRBV7-7 and TRBJ2-3; possible D gene TRBD2, 5 bases. The CDR3 has 16 amino acids. The germline gives CDR1 SSHAT, CDR2 FNYEAQ (reference sequence). The ends were cut back, 1 base at V and 1 base at J, with 12 bases in the middle. This chain's CDR3 is CASSLGLAGGTDTQYF. The CDR3 DNA is TGTGCCAGCAGCTTAGGGCTAGCAGGCGGCACAGATACGCAGTATTTT.

This chain joins TRBV6-5 and TRBJ1-4; the match to TRBD1 covers 8 bases. In germline, CDR1 is MNHEY, CDR2 SVGAGI. The V gene end was trimmed by 5 bases and the J gene end by 7 bases; junction bases not matched to a gene: 9. There are 15 residues in the CDR3. The CDR3 is CASSTQGARGEKLFF. The CDR3 nucleotides read TGTGCCAGCAGTACTCAGGGGGCGCGGGGTGAAAAACTGTTTTTT.

The rearrangement joins TRBV7-8 to TRBJ2-7; 8 bases fit TRBD2. The CDR3 consists of 18 residues. V trimming: 4 bases; J trimming: 9 bases; junction bases outside the gene matches: 23. Per germline, CDR1 SGHVS and CDR2 FQNEAQ. DNA of the CDR3: TGTGCCAGCAGCTCCCCGGAACTAGCGGTGCGGGGGACCACCCGGCAGTACTTC. Translated: CASSSPELAVRGTTRQYF.

In this sample, this clone turned up once. The chain carries TRBV25-1 and TRBJ2-4; D might be TRBD1 (6 bases). The CDR3 consists of 17 residues. V lost 4 bases to trimming and J lost 1 base, with 17 bases between them. The germline gives CDR1 MGHDK, CDR2 SYGVNS. CDR3 sequence: CASSAVTGMGAKNIQYF. The CDR3 DNA reads TGTGCCAGCAGTGCCGTCACAGGGATGGGGGCCAAAAACATTCAGTACTTC.

The V and J genes are TRBV19 and TRBJ2-7; either TRBD1 or TRBD2 may fit D (5 bases each). CDR1 LNHDA and CDR2 SQIVND come from the germline V gene (reference sequence). This CDR3 spans 11 amino acids. V dropped 5 bases and J dropped 9 bases, with 11 bases sitting between them. The CDR3 is CASSGGSVQYF. DNA of the CDR3: TGTGCCAGTAGTGGGGGTTCGGTGCAGTACTTC.

This chain uses TRBV4-3 with TRBJ2-7; 10 bases line up with TRBD1. V dropped 1 base and J dropped 3; count of bases not matched to a gene: 6. The length of the CDR3 is 16 residues. Germline V gene sequence: CDR1 LGHNA, CDR2 YSLEER. CDR3 nucleotides: TGCGCCAGCAGCCAAGTGACAGGGGGCAGCTTCTACGAGCAGTACTTC. It is translated as CASSQVTGGSFYEQYF.

This clone came up a few times. The V gene is TRBV6-5, the J gene TRBJ1-2; a possible D gene is TRBD1 (5 bases). Germline-derived CDR1 and CDR2 are MNHEY and SVGAGI. The germline V and J ends were trimmed by 2 bases and 8 bases, with 18 bases remaining between them. The CDR3 runs 15 residues. The CDR3 coding sequence is TGTGCCAGCAGTTACCACCGGGTCCCGGGGGTAGGCTACACCTTC. Its protein product is CASSYHRVPGVGYTF.

The V gene is TRBV5-4, the J gene TRBJ1-6; D gene ambiguous. Per the germline V gene, CDR1 is SGHNT and CDR2 is YYREEE (reference sequence). This CDR3 comprises 16 residues. The germline V and J ends were trimmed by 1 base and 0 bases, with 8 bases remaining between them. The CDR3 loop reads CASSLSSFSYNSPLHF. The DNA of the CDR3 is TGTGCCAGCAGCTTGTCATCCTTCTCCTATAATTCACCCCTCCACTTT.